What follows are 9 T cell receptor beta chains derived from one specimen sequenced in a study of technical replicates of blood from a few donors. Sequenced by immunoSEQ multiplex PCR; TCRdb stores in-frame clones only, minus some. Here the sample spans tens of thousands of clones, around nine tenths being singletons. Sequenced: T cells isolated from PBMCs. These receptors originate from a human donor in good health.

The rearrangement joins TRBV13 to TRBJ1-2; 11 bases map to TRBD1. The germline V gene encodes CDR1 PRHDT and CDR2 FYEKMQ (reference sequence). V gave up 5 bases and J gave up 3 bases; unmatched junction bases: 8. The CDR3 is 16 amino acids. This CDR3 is CASSRGGQGAHYGYTF. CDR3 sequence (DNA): TGTGCCAGCAGCCGAGGAGGACAGGGGGCACACTATGGCTACACCTTC.

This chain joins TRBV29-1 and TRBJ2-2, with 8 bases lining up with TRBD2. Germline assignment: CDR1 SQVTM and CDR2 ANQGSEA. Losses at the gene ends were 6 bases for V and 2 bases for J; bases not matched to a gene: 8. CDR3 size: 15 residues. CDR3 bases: TGCAGCGTCACGCGACTAGCGCCTAACACCGGGGAGCTGTTTTTT. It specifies CSVTRLAPNTGELFF.

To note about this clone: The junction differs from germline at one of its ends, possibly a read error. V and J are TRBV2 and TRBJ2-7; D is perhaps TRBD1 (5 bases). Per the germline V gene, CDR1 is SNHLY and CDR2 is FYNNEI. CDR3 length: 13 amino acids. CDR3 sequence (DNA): TGTGCCAGCAGTGAAGAGACTGGGGCCACTCCGAACTTC. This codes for CASSEETGATPNF.

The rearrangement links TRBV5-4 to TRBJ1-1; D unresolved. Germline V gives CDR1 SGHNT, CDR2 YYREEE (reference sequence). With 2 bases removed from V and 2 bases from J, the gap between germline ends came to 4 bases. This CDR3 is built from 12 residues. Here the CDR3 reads CASSFSNTEAFF. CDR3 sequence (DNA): TGTGCCAGCAGCTTCTCCAACACTGAAGCTTTCTTT.

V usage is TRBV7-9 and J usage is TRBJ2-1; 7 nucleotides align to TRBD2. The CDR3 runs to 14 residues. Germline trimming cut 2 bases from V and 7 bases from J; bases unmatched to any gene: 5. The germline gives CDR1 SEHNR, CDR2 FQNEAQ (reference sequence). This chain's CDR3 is CASSLSRERNEQFF. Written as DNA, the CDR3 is TGTGCCAGCAGCTTATCGCGGGAGAGGAATGAGCAGTTCTTC.

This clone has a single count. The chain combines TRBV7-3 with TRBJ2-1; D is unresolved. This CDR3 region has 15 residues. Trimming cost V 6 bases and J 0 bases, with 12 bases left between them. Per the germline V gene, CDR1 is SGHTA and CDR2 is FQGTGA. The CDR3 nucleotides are TGTGCCAGCAGTATCGAGGCGCGCTCCTACAATGAGCAGTTCTTC. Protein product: CASSIEARSYNEQFF. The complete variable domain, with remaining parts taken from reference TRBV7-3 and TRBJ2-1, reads GAGVSQTPSNKVTEKGKYVELRCDPISGHTALYWYRQSLGQGPEFLIYFQGTGAADDSGLPNDRFFAVRPEGSVSTLKIQRTERGDSAVYLCASSIEARSYNEQFFGPGTRLTVL.

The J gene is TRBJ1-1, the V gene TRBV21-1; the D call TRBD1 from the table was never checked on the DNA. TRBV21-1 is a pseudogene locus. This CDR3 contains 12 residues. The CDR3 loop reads CASSKVYSEAFF. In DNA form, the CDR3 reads TGTGCCAGCAGCAAAGTTTACAGTGAAGCTTTCTTT.

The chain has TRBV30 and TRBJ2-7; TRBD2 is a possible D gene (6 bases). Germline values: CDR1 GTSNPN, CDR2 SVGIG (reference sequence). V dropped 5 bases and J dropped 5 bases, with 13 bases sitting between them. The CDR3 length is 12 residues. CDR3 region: CAWDAGGDEQYF. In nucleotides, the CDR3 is TGTGCCTGGGACGCCGGAGGGGACGAGCAGTACTTC.

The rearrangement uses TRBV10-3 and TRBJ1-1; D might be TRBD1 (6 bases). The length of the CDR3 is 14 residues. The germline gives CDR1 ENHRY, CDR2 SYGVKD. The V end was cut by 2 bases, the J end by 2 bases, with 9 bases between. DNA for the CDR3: TGTGCCATCAGTGAGACAGGGCTTAACACTGAAGCTTTCTTT. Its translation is CAISETGLNTEAFF.